Considering frequency, the clone carrying this T cell receptor beta chain is medium-sized. Antigen: not known. The sample comes from a study of CXCR3-negative and CXCR3-positive naive CD8 T cells. Regarding the study as a whole: Both of the naive subsets showed about the same high diversity, but memory CD8+ cells had much less.

The TRB cDNA libraries were prepared by 5' RACE with UMI labels. TCRdb processed the 5' RACE reads again and assigns one entry to each CDR3 protein, with no DNA. This table holds approximately 37,000 distinct CDR3 sequences. The CDR3 has 14 amino acids. Germline V CDR1 and CDR2: WNHNN, SYGVQD (reference sequence). The TCR sequence derives from a human donor in good health. Some clones in this sample may be carry-over from other donors' samples. The chain combines TRBV10-1 with TRBJ1-1. Sequenced input: memory CD8+ T cells from blood. CDR3: CASSERKVNTEAFF.